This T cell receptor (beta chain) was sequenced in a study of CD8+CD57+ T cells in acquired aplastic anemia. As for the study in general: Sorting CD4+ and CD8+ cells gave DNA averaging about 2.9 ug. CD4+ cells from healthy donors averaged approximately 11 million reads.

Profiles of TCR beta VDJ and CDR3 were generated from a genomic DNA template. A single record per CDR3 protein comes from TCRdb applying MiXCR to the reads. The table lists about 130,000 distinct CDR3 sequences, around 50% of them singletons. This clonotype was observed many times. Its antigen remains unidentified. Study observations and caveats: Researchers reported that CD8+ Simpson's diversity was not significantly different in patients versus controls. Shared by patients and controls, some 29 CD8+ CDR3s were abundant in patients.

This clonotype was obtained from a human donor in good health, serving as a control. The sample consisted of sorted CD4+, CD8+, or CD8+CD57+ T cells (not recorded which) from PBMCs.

The CDR3 bases are TGTGCCACCAGTGTGCTGAAGGCTAATGAAAAACTGTTTTTT. Translating it yields CATSVLKANEKLFF. The rearrangement uses TRBV24-1 and TRBJ1-4; no clear D. Germline loops: CDR1 KGHDR, CDR2 SFDVKD. Trimming left V 5 bases short and J 3 bases short, with 9 bases between. This CDR3 is 14 amino acids long.